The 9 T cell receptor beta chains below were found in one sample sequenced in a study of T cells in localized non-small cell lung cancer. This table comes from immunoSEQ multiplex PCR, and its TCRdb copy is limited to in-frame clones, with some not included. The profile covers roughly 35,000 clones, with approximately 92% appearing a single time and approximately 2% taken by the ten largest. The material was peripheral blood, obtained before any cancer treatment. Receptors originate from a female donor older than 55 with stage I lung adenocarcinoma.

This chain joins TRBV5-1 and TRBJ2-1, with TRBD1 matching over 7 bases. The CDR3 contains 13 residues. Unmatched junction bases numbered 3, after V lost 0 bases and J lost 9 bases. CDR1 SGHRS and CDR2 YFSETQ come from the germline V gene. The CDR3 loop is CASSLEQGREQFF. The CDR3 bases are TGCGCCAGCAGCTTGGAACAGGGGCGTGAGCAGTTCTTC.

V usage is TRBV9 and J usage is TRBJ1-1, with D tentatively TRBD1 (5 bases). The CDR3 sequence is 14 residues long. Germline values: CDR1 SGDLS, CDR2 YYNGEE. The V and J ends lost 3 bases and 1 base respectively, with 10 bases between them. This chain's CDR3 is CASSANQGNTEAFF. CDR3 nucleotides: TGTGCCAGCAGCGCCAATCAGGGGAACACTGAAGCTTTCTTT.

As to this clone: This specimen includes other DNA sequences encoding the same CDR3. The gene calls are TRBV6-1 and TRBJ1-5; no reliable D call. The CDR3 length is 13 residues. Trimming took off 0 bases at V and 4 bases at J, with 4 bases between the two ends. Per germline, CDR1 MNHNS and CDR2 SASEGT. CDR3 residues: CASSEALNQPQHF. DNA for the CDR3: TGTGCCAGCAGTGAAGCGCTTAATCAGCCCCAGCATTTT.

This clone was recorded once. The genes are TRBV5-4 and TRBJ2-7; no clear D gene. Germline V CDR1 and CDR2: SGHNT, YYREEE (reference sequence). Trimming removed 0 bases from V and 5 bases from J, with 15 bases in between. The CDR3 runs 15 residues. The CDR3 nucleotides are TGTGCCAGCAGCTTGGATCTAGGCTTGCTCAACGAGCAGTACTTC. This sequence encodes CASSLDLGLLNEQYF.

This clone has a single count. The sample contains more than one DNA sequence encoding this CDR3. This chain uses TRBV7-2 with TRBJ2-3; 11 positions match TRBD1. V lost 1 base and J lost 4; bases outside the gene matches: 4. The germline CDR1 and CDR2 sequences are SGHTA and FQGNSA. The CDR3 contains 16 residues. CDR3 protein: CASSLDRDRGADTQYF. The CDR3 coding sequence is TGTGCCAGCAGCTTAGACCGGGACAGGGGGGCAGATACGCAGTATTTT. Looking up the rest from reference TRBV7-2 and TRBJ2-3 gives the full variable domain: GAGVSQSPSNKVTEKGKDVELRCDPISGHTALYWYRQSLGQGLEFLIYFQGNSAPDKSGLPSDRFSAERTGGSVSTLTIQRTQQEDSAVYLCASSLDRDRGADTQYFGPGTRLTVL.

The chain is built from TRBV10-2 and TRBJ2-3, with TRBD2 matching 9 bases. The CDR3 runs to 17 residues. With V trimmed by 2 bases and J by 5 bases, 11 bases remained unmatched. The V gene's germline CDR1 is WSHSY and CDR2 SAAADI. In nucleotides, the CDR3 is TGCGCCAGCAGTGAGAAGCGGGGGGAACAAGTGATAGATACGCAGTATTTT. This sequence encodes CASSEKRGEQVIDTQYF.

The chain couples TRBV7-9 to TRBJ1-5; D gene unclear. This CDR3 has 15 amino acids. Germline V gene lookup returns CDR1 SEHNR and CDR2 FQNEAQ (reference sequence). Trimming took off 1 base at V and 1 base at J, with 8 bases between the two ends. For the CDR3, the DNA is TGTGCCAGCAGCTTAGGGAGAGCGAGCAATCAGCCCCAGCATTTT. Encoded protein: CASSLGRASNQPQHF.

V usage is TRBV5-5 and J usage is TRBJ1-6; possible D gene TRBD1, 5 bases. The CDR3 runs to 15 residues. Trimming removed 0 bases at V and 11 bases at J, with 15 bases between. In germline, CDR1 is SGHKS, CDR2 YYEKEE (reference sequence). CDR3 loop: CASSLGGGEHPPLHF. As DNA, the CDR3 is TGTGCCAGCAGCTTGGGCGGGGGGGAGCATCCACCCCTCCACTTT.

The CDR3 DNA sequence: TGTGCCAGCAGCGTAGAAGGGGAGCAAAACACCATATATTTT. It translates to CASSVEGEQNTIYF. The chain uses TRBV9 and TRBJ1-3, with D perhaps matching TRBD1 (5 bases). Trimming removed 0 bases from V and 6 bases from J, with 10 bases in between. This CDR3 comprises 14 residues. CDR1 and CDR2 from the germline V gene are SGDLS and YYNGEE.